Listed here is a single TCR beta chain. Authors' methods: Amplified reference gene primers provided the basis for estimating nucleated cell counts. The data were produced by immunoSEQ multiplex PCR, yet TCRdb's version contains in-frame clones alone and is incomplete. V, J and clone size derive from that table, while D and trimming were established from the DNA sequence. The repertoire holds roughly 70,000 clones, with 73% as singletons. The CDR3 has 14 amino acids. Trimming shortened V by 1 base and J by 8 bases, and 15 bases separated the two germline ends. From germline, CDR1 is SGHRS and CDR2 YFSETQ. The data are from a study of blood T cell repertoires in COVID-19. Study context: Sites across the United States, Italy and Spain contributed samples from acute and convalescent COVID-19. In each case, the material was cDNA or gDNA derived from T cells, B-cell-depleted T cells, or PBMCs.

Sequenced input: peripheral blood. This clonotype was sampled from a man in his fifties or sixties with acute or convalescent COVID-19. V gene TRBV5-1 combines with J gene TRBJ1-2, with D perhaps matching TRBD1 (5 bases). DNA for the CDR3: TGCGCCAGCAGCTTGAATGCAGGGATTGACGGCTACACCTTC. It specifies CASSLNAGIDGYTF.